A single sample is the source of the 30 T cell receptor beta chains below, sequenced in a study of shared clonotypes between healthy human individuals. Here immunoSEQ multiplex PCR was the method, and the copy in TCRdb shows in-frame clones only, minus some. The top ten hold about 0.11% of the sample, which has around 600,000 clones, approximately 95% seen once. Naive CD8 cells lacked CD45RO and underwent positive selection for CCR7, leaving out terminally differentiated effector memory CD45RA+ cells. The sample comprised naive CD8+ T cells sorted from blood. The source of these receptors is a young woman in good health.

The chain couples TRBV2 to TRBJ2-7, with D hard to call. CDR1 and CDR2 (germline): SNHLY, FYNNEI. V was shortened by 2 bases and J by 1 base, with 6 bases between the two germline ends. The CDR3 consists of 13 residues. CDR3 DNA sequence: TGTGCCAGCAGTGAAATCCCTTCCTACGAGCAGTACTTC. Its protein is CASSEIPSYEQYF.

This rearrangement joins TRBV5-6 to TRBJ2-7; a possible D gene is TRBD1 (6 bases). The V end was cut by 0 bases, the J end by 2 bases, with 9 bases between. This CDR3 contains 14 residues. Germline V lookup: CDR1 SGHDT, CDR2 YYEEEE. DNA of the CDR3: TGTGCCAGCAGCTTGGGGGACACGACCTACGAGCAGTACTTC. Translated, it gives CASSLGDTTYEQYF.

This clone was recorded only once. The CDR3 coding sequence is TGTGCCAGCAAACAGGAGGGGTGGACTGAAGCTTTCTTT. Encoded protein: CASKQEGWTEAFF. The rearrangement joins TRBV19 to TRBJ1-1, with D tentatively TRBD1 (5 bases). CDR1 is LNHDA and CDR2 is SQIVND in the germline V gene (reference sequence). Deletions cut 9 bases from V and 5 bases from J, with 16 bases between. This CDR3 comprises 13 residues.

This sequence joins TRBV2 and TRBJ2-5; TRBD2 agrees at 7 bases. CDR3 size: 15 residues. In germline, CDR1 is SNHLY, CDR2 FYNNEI. With V trimmed by 6 bases and J by 5 bases, 12 bases remained unmatched. CDR3: CASRTDGLVGETQYF. CDR3 nucleotides: TGTGCCAGCAGAACCGACGGACTAGTTGGTGAGACCCAGTACTTC.

CDR3 DNA sequence: TGTGCCACCAGCAGACCTCCGACCGGCACAGATACGCAGTATTTT. This encodes CATSRPPTGTDTQYF. The J gene is TRBJ2-3, the V gene TRBV15, with D uncertain. The CDR3 totals 15 residues. V gave up 2 bases and J gave up 1 base, with 10 bases separating them. From germline, CDR1 is LNHNV and CDR2 YYDKDF (reference sequence).

This clone was counted a single time. The rearrangement uses TRBV7-9 and TRBJ2-5; D is unclear. The CDR3 loop spans 13 amino acids. The V gene lost 4 bases and the J gene lost 1 base, with 7 bases spanning the gap. The germline CDR1 and CDR2 sequences are SEHNR and FQNEAQ (reference sequence). The CDR3 loop is CASSSRLQETQYF. The CDR3 DNA sequence: TGTGCCAGCAGCTCCAGGCTCCAAGAGACCCAGTACTTC.

Only one count was recorded for this clone. This chain links TRBV4-1 with TRBJ1-5; no definite D call. The germline gives CDR1 MGHRA, CDR2 YSYEKL. The CDR3 is 14 amino acids. V was shortened by 2 bases and J by 6 bases, with 11 bases between the two germline ends. CDR3 loop: CASSQFSIGQPQHF. CDR3 coding DNA: TGCGCCAGCAGCCAATTTTCAATTGGTCAGCCCCAGCATTTT.

This chain connects TRBV27 to TRBJ1-2; 12 nucleotides agree with TRBD1. With V trimmed by 6 bases and J by 8 bases, 7 bases remained unmatched. Germline CDR1 MNHEY, CDR2 SMNVEV (reference sequence). The CDR3 runs to 14 residues. The CDR3, as DNA: TGTGCCAGCAGCCCCGGTGGGACAGGGGGCGGCTACACCTTC. Encoded protein: CASSPGGTGGGYTF.

The chain is built from TRBV27 and TRBJ2-1; D is undetermined. Germline CDR1 reads MNHEY; CDR2 reads SMNVEV (reference sequence). V lost 5 bases and J 4 bases, leaving 6 bases between the germline ends. The CDR3 runs 12 residues. The CDR3 bases are TGTGCCAGCAGTCCGTCATACAATGAGCAGTTCTTC. Amino acid sequence: CASSPSYNEQFF.

The V call is TRBV2, the J call TRBJ2-7; D uncertain. V dropped 11 bases and J dropped 0 bases, with 11 bases sitting between them. Germline V gives CDR1 SNHLY, CDR2 FYNNEI. The CDR3 consists of 12 residues. The DNA of the CDR3 is TGTGCCGGAACCTTAAGCTCCTACGAGCAGTACTTC. It codes for CAGTLSSYEQYF.

V usage is TRBV15 and J usage is TRBJ2-7; TRBD2 matches at 10 bases. The CDR3 spans 13 residues. Germline lookup yields CDR1 LNHNV and CDR2 YYDKDF (reference sequence). The J segment lost 5 bases and the V segment lost 6 bases, leaving 4 bases of the junction unmatched. Written as DNA, the CDR3 is TGTGCCACCAGGGGCCTAGCGGGAGACGAGCAGTACTTC. Protein product: CATRGLAGDEQYF.

The chain combines TRBV6-4 with TRBJ1-2; 10 positions agree with TRBD1. This CDR3 contains 14 residues. Germline trimming cut 7 bases from V and 8 bases from J; bases unmatched to any gene: 10. Germline-derived CDR1 and CDR2 are MRHNA and SNTAGT. CDR3 loop: CASKAGTGAGGYTF. In DNA, the CDR3 is TGTGCCAGCAAGGCCGGGACAGGGGCTGGCGGCTACACCTTC.

The V gene is TRBV20-1, the J gene TRBJ2-7; the D is unclear. Looked up from germline, CDR1 is DFQATT and CDR2 is SNEGSKA (reference sequence). The V end was cut by 5 bases, the J end by 5 bases, with 10 bases between. This CDR3 comprises 11 residues. The CDR3 bases are TGCAGTGCTCCCCTGGGCAACGAGCAGTACTTC. Its protein product is CSAPLGNEQYF.

CDR3 amino acids: CASSQVRSGEQYF. The CDR3 nucleotides are TGCGCCAGCAGCCAAGTTCGGTCTGGTGAGCAGTACTTC. This rearrangement joins TRBV4-1 to TRBJ2-5; D is uncertain. V dropped 1 base and J dropped 11 bases, with 14 bases sitting between them. CDR3 length: 13 residues. From germline, CDR1 is MGHRA and CDR2 YSYEKL.

CDR3 in DNA: TGTGCCAGCAGCCAAGATGGGCTAGCGGGAGAAGGCACAGATACGCAGTATTTT. As protein: CASSQDGLAGEGTDTQYF. V is TRBV4-2 and J is TRBJ2-3, with 10 bases lining up with TRBD2. Germline V gene sequence: CDR1 LGHNA, CDR2 YNFKEQ. The CDR3 consists of 18 residues. The V gene end was trimmed by 0 bases and the J gene end by 1 base; junction bases not matched to a gene: 7.

The chain employs TRBV4-1 and TRBJ2-5; TRBD2 aligns across 10 bases. The CDR3 runs 20 residues. Germline V gene data show CDR1 as MGHRA and CDR2 as YSYEKL. V lost 0 bases, J lost 2 bases, and 15 bases stayed unmatched. Here the CDR3 DNA reads TGCGCCAGCAGCCAAGATGGTAGACTAGCGGGCTACTACCTTCAAGAGACCCAGTACTTC. Translating it yields CASSQDGRLAGYYLQETQYF.

V is TRBV2 and J is TRBJ1-1; the D gene is possibly TRBD1 (6 bases). V was trimmed by 6 bases and J by 5 bases, leaving 22 bases between them. This CDR3 has 16 amino acids. Germline V lookup: CDR1 SNHLY, CDR2 FYNNEI. This chain's CDR3 is CASSGTSLTPGTEAFF. The CDR3 DNA reads TGTGCCAGCAGCGGGACATCCCTAACCCCGGGGACTGAAGCTTTCTTT. Variable domain in full (rest from reference TRBV2 and TRBJ1-1): EPEVTQTPSHQVTQMGQEVILRCVPISNHLYFYWYRQILGQKVEFLVSFYNNEISEKSEIFDDQFSVERPDGSNFTLKIRSTKLEDSAMYFCASSGTSLTPGTEAFFGQGTRLTVV.

V and J are TRBV11-2 and TRBJ1-2; no clear D. This CDR3 has 11 amino acids. Trimming removed 3 bases at V and 8 bases at J, with 7 bases between. Germline V gene sequence: CDR1 SGHAT, CDR2 FQNNGV. Written as DNA, the CDR3 is TGTGCCAGCAGCTTCGGCGGGGGCTACACCTTC. It codes for CASSFGGGYTF.

This clone was observed a few times. The chain has TRBV9 and TRBJ1-5; D perhaps matches TRBD1 (5 bases). V was pared by 3 bases and J by 5 bases, with 9 bases between. Germline CDR1 SGDLS, CDR2 YYNGEE. The length of the CDR3 is 13 residues. Here the CDR3 reads CASSAWGDQPQHF. In nucleotides, the CDR3 is TGTGCCAGCAGCGCTTGGGGCGATCAGCCCCAGCATTTT.

The V call is TRBV2, the J call TRBJ2-7; D possibly matches TRBD1 or TRBD2 (6 bases each). The germline V and J ends were trimmed by 8 bases and 0 bases, with 20 bases remaining between them. The CDR3 contains 16 residues. Germline CDR1 SNHLY, CDR2 FYNNEI. The CDR3 DNA follows: TGTGCCAGCGGGACTTCCAGGACAGCTAGCTCCTACGAGCAGTACTTC. Translated: CASGTSRTASSYEQYF.

The rearrangement links TRBV29-1 to TRBJ2-1; 8 bases agree with TRBD1. The CDR3 extends over 15 amino acids. V was clipped by 1 base and J by 6 bases; unmatched bases: 8. Germline V CDR1 and CDR2: SQVTM, ANQGSEA. The CDR3 coding sequence is TGCAGCGTTGAAGGATCGGCAGGGGGCTTCAATGAGCAGTTCTTC. It yields the protein CSVEGSAGGFNEQFF.

The genes are TRBV5-1 and TRBJ2-1, with TRBD1 matching 8 bases. Germline CDR1 reads SGHRS; CDR2 reads YFSETQ. The J segment lost 10 bases and the V segment lost 0 bases, leaving 12 bases of the junction unmatched. This CDR3 spans 16 amino acids. The CDR3 region has the DNA TGCGCCAGCAGCTTGGAGTTCCCTCCCGGGACAGGAGAGCAGTTCTTC. This encodes CASSLEFPPGTGEQFF. Combining the CDR3 with reference TRBV5-1 and TRBJ2-1 gives the whole variable domain KAGVTQTPRYLIKTRGQQVTLSCSPISGHRSVSWYQQTPGQGLQFLFEYFSETQRNKGNFPGRFSGRQFSNSRSEMNVSTLELGDSALYLCASSLEFPPGTGEQFFGPGTRLTVL.

CDR3 nucleotides: TGTGCCAGCAGTTCTGCGGGGTCTGACTATGGCTACACCTTC. This gives the protein CASSSAGSDYGYTF. The chain recombines TRBV7-9 with TRBJ1-2, with no clear D. With 6 bases removed from V and 3 bases from J, the gap between germline ends came to 14 bases. Germline CDR1 and CDR2: SEHNR and FQNEAQ (reference sequence). The CDR3 runs 14 residues.

The chain combines TRBV15 with TRBJ2-5, with D possibly TRBD2 on 5 matching bases. The CDR3 spans 14 residues. Germline V lookup: CDR1 LNHNV, CDR2 YYDKDF (reference sequence). The germline V and J ends were trimmed by 3 bases and 4 bases, with 12 bases remaining between them. In DNA, the CDR3 is TGTGCCACCAGCAGGGGAGAGATGGCAGAGACCCAGTACTTC. This translates into CATSRGEMAETQYF.

This sequence joins TRBV5-4 and TRBJ2-3, with D possibly matching TRBD2 (6 bases). V was shortened by 1 base and J by 2 bases, with 20 bases between the two germline ends. CDR3 length equals 18 residues. Germline CDR1 SGHNT, CDR2 YYREEE (reference sequence). This CDR3 is CASSLLTSIAVVTDTQYF. CDR3 nucleotides: TGTGCCAGCAGCTTGCTAACGAGTATAGCGGTAGTCACAGATACGCAGTATTTT.

J is TRBJ1-5 and V is TRBV7-9, with D possibly being TRBD1 (5 bases). Trimming took 5 bases from V and 4 from J, leaving 6 bases between them. There are 12 residues in the CDR3. From germline, CDR1 is SEHNR and CDR2 FQNEAQ (reference sequence). In DNA form, the CDR3 reads TGTGCCAGCAGCGGGACTAATCAGCCCCAGCATTTT. It codes for CASSGTNQPQHF.

The chain couples TRBV15 to TRBJ1-6; possible D gene TRBD1, 6 bases. The ends were cut back, 8 bases at V and 5 bases at J, with 22 bases in the middle. The CDR3 has 17 amino acids. Germline CDR1 and CDR2: LNHNV and YYDKDF (reference sequence). CDR3 sequence: CATLENKQGLHNSPLHF. The CDR3 coding sequence is TGTGCCACCCTCGAAAACAAACAGGGTTTGCATAATTCACCCCTCCACTTT. The variable domain in full, completed from reference TRBV15 and TRBJ1-6, reads DAMVIQNPRYQVTQFGKPVTLSCSQTLNHNVMYWYQQKSSQAPKLLFHYYDKDFNNEADTPDNFQSRRPNTSFCFLDIRSPGLGDTAMYLCATLENKQGLHNSPLHFGNGTRLTVT.

The chain couples TRBV27 to TRBJ2-7; 9 positions match TRBD1. The junction had 6 bases not matched to a gene; V was cut back by 0 bases and J by 6 bases. Germline-derived CDR1 and CDR2 are MNHEY and SMNVEV (reference sequence). The CDR3 runs 15 residues. CDR3 amino acids: CASSLSGTGFIEQYF. In DNA form, the CDR3 reads TGTGCCAGCAGTTTATCCGGGACAGGGTTTATCGAGCAGTACTTC.

This clone appeared a few times. The V gene is TRBV5-6, the J gene TRBJ1-1, with a weak D call TRBD1 (6 bases). The CDR3 extends over 14 amino acids. Germline values: CDR1 SGHDT, CDR2 YYEEEE. The V gene lost 3 bases and the J gene lost 3 bases, with 12 bases spanning the gap. The CDR3 reads CASSYTGFDTEAFF. The CDR3 nucleotides read TGTGCCAGCAGCTATACAGGGTTTGACACTGAAGCTTTCTTT.

The V gene is TRBV6-5, the J gene TRBJ2-5; D might be TRBD1 (5 bases). Germline CDR1 MNHEY, CDR2 SVGAGI. The CDR3 spans 15 residues. Trimming stripped 4 bases from V and 1 base from J, with 13 bases between. In nucleotides, the CDR3 is TGTGCCAGCAGTTTTACAGGAGCACTCCAAGAGACCCAGTACTTC. It translates to CASSFTGALQETQYF.